A single sample is the source of the 8 T cell receptor beta chains below, sequenced in a study of blood T cell repertoires in COVID-19. Measured with immunoSEQ multiplex PCR; TCRdb has only the in-frame clones, and not every one. Here the sample spans about 270,000 clones, roughly nine tenths being singletons. Sample: PBMCs or T cells enriched from blood (not recorded which). Receptors were obtained from a woman under 30 who had recovered from COVID-19.

The chain joins TRBV2 to TRBJ2-2; 11 bases line up with TRBD1. The CDR3 is 17 amino acids. The germline V gene has CDR1 SNHLY and CDR2 FYNNEI. V lost 4 bases to trimming and J lost 3 bases; unmatched junction nucleotides: 7. CDR3 bases: TGTGCCAGCAGTGTGCCGCCGGGACAGGGGGACACCGGGGAGCTGTTTTTT. Protein product: CASSVPPGQGDTGELFF.

V gene TRBV7-9 combines with J gene TRBJ1-4; the D is unclear. The CDR3 runs 14 residues. V was trimmed by 3 bases and J by 5 bases, leaving 10 bases between them. In germline, CDR1 is SEHNR, CDR2 FQNEAQ (reference sequence). CDR3 bases: TGTGCCAGCAGCTTGGCAGGAATGAATGAAAAACTGTTTTTT. Its protein is CASSLAGMNEKLFF.

The CDR3 sequence is CASSTGTGEKLFF. In DNA, the CDR3 is TGTGCCAGCAGTACCGGGACTGGGGAAAAACTGTTTTTT. J is TRBJ1-4 and V is TRBV12-3 or TRBV12-4, with D maybe TRBD1 (5 bases). The ends were cut back, 5 bases at V and 8 bases at J, with 12 bases in the middle. CDR3 size: 13 residues.

This clone was found once. This chain links TRBV6-5 with TRBJ2-2, with D perhaps matching TRBD1 (5 bases). Trimming left V 4 bases short and J 2 bases short, with 14 bases between. This CDR3 has 16 amino acids. The V gene's germline CDR1 is MNHEY and CDR2 SVGAGI. The CDR3: CASSFSQGPNTGELFF. DNA of the CDR3: TGTGCCAGCAGTTTCTCTCAGGGTCCAAACACCGGGGAGCTGTTTTTT.

The genes are TRBV27 and TRBJ1-1; weak D call: TRBD1 (6 bases). The ends were cut back, 0 bases at V and 0 bases at J, with 14 bases in the middle. From germline, CDR1 is MNHEY and CDR2 SMNVEV (reference sequence). The CDR3 has 17 residues. As DNA, the CDR3 is TGTGCCAGCAGTTTATCGGACCCACAGGGCCTGAACACTGAAGCTTTCTTT. Translated, it gives CASSLSDPQGLNTEAFF.

The chain recombines TRBV9 with TRBJ1-4; 8 nucleotides agree with TRBD1. The CDR3 runs to 15 residues. Germline trimming cut 3 bases from V and 8 bases from J; bases unmatched to any gene: 9. Germline values: CDR1 SGDLS, CDR2 YYNGEE. CDR3 amino acids: CASSGSQGVGEKLFF. In DNA form, the CDR3 reads TGTGCCAGCAGCGGGTCACAGGGGGTCGGAGAAAAACTGTTTTTT.

The chain links TRBV5-4 to TRBJ2-7, with TRBD2 matching over 14 bases. The CDR3 contains 17 residues. CDR1 is SGHNT, CDR2 YYREEE, per germline (reference sequence). The V and J ends lost 4 bases and 3 bases, in that order; junction bases with no gene match: 9. CDR3 coding DNA: TGTGCCAGCAGCGGCGGGACTAGCGGGGGTCTCCGCTACGAGCAGTACTTC. Translating it yields CASSGGTSGGLRYEQYF. The full variable domain, with the rest looked up from reference TRBV5-4 and TRBJ2-7, is ETGVTQSPTHLIKTRGQQVTLRCSSQSGHNTVSWYQQALGQGPQFIFQYYREEENGRGNFPPRFSGLQFPNYSSELNVNALELDDSALYLCASSGGTSGGLRYEQYFGPGTRLTVT.

This clone appeared a single time. The sample contains more than one DNA sequence encoding this CDR3. The chain recombines TRBV5-1 with TRBJ2-2, with D tentatively TRBD1 (8 bases). The CDR3 sequence is 15 residues long. In germline, CDR1 is SGHRS, CDR2 YFSETQ. Trimming cost V 3 bases and J 5 bases, with 14 bases left between them. The CDR3: CASSSTGGGTGELFF. As DNA, the CDR3 is TGCGCCAGCAGCTCCACAGGGGGAGGGACCGGGGAGCTGTTTTTT. The whole variable domain, filled in from reference TRBV5-1 and TRBJ2-2, reads KAGVTQTPRYLIKTRGQQVTLSCSPISGHRSVSWYQQTPGQGLQFLFEYFSETQRNKGNFPGRFSGRQFSNSRSEMNVSTLELGDSALYLCASSSTGGGTGELFFGEGSRLTVL.